These 5 T cell receptor beta chains came from one sample sequenced in a study of OX40 agonist ivuxolimab in advanced cancers. Only in-frame clones appear in the TCRdb table, and some are missing; sequencing was by immunoSEQ multiplex PCR. This repertoire shows just under 65,000 clones, about 89% found once; its top ten account for approximately 5.6%. The sample consisted of CD4+ or CD8+ T cells sorted from blood, taken in a trial of the OX40 agonist ivuxolimab. The origin of the receptors is an adult with an advanced solid tumor such as melanoma, head and neck, liver or kidney cancer.

In its sample, this clone was seen once. CDR3 bases: TGTGCCAGCAGTTTACCAGGGAACTCCGAGCAGTACTTC. Protein sequence: CASSLPGNSEQYF. The V call is TRBV27, the J call TRBJ2-7; tentatively, D is TRBD1 (5 bases). The CDR3 runs to 13 residues. V was trimmed by 2 bases and J by 6 bases, leaving 11 bases between them. Per the germline V gene, CDR1 is MNHEY and CDR2 is SMNVEV (reference sequence).

The genes are TRBV6-1 and TRBJ2-3; D remains ambiguous. V was trimmed by 6 bases and J by 0 bases, leaving 7 bases between them. The germline V gene has CDR1 MNHNS and CDR2 SASEGT. The CDR3 has 13 amino acids. The CDR3 bases are TGTGCCAGCAGACACCAAAGCACAGATACGCAGTATTTT. It is translated as CASRHQSTDTQYF.

This clone showed up just once. Other DNA sequences of this sample code for an identical CDR3. This chain joins TRBV7-2 and TRBJ2-7, with TRBD2 matching 11 bases. CDR1 is SGHTA, CDR2 FQGNSA, per germline. The CDR3 contains 14 residues. V lost 2 bases, J lost 4 bases, and 1 base stayed unmatched. CDR3 sequence reads: CASSLTSGSYEQYF. CDR3 coding DNA: TGTGCCAGCAGCTTAACTAGCGGGAGTTACGAGCAGTACTTC.

This sequence joins TRBV11-2 and TRBJ2-5; 9 bases map to TRBD1. V shed 4 bases and J 1 base; nucleotides not matched to a gene: 13. Looked up from germline, CDR1 is SGHAT and CDR2 is FQNNGV. The CDR3 runs 18 residues. The CDR3: CASSSSDWGQGTQETQYF. For the CDR3, the DNA is TGTGCCAGCAGCTCAAGCGATTGGGGACAGGGCACCCAAGAGACCCAGTACTTC.

V and J are TRBV20-1 and TRBJ2-3; 8 bases are a match to TRBD1. CDR1 DFQATT and CDR2 SNEGSKA come from the germline V gene (reference sequence). The V gene end was trimmed by 6 bases and the J gene end by 9 bases; junction bases not matched to a gene: 5. The CDR3 extends over 11 amino acids. As DNA, the CDR3 is TGCAGTGCCTTACAGGGGGTCACGCAGTATTTT. Encoded protein: CSALQGVTQYF.